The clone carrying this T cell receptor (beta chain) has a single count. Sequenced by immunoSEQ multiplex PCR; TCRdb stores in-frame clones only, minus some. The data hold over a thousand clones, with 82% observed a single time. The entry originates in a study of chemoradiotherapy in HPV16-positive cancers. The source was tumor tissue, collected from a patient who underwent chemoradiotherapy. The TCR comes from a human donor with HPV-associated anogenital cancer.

The CDR3 DNA reads TGTGCCAGCAGTTACCTTGCGGCCACGGGGGAGCTGTTTTTT. This translates into CASSYLAATGELFF. This rearrangement joins TRBV6-5 to TRBJ2-2; D is unresolved. The CDR3 consists of 14 residues. V lost 2 bases, J lost 8 bases, and 12 bases lay in between. The V gene's germline CDR1 is MNHEY and CDR2 SVGAGI.